These 28 T cell receptor beta chains originate from one sample sequenced in a study of beta chain features in type 1 diabetes. Overall study results and limits: Moderate but significant shortening of TCRB CDR3s was recorded in all four CD4+ subsets from Type 1 diabetes patients.

Since all of the isolated RNA was reverse transcribed, expressed TCRB transcripts were what got sequenced. Data came from immunoSEQ multiplex PCR; TCRdb stores just in-frame clones and leaves some out. The sample shows over 650,000 clones, around 15% of them seen only once. The antigens these receptors bind are not known. Input material: naive CD4+ T cells from blood. The receptor set was obtained from a man aged 18 to 35 with type 1 diabetes.

The chain joins TRBV7-9 to TRBJ2-1, with TRBD1 matching over 9 bases. There are 14 residues in the CDR3. The V segment lost 2 bases and the J segment 6 bases; nucleotides outside the gene matches: 2. The germline gives CDR1 SEHNR, CDR2 FQNEAQ (reference sequence). CDR3 protein: CASSLTQGANEQFF. For the CDR3, the DNA is TGTGCCAGCAGCTTAACACAGGGGGCCAATGAGCAGTTCTTC.

This clone was observed a few times. The chain is built from TRBV7-9 and TRBJ2-4; 7 bases are a match to TRBD2. This CDR3 spans 15 amino acids. The germline CDR1 and CDR2 sequences are SEHNR and FQNEAQ (reference sequence). Losses at the gene ends were 4 bases for V and 7 bases for J; bases not matched to a gene: 10. The CDR3 nucleotides are TGTGCCAGCAGCTCGGGCGGGAGCGGCGGGAACATTCAGTACTTC. The encoded protein is CASSSGGSGGNIQYF.

The chain is built from TRBV25-1 and TRBJ1-5; no firm D call. CDR3 size: 14 residues. Deletions cut 3 bases from V and 1 base from J, with 7 bases between. Looked up from germline, CDR1 is MGHDK and CDR2 is SYGVNS. Here the CDR3 DNA reads TGTGCCAGCAGTGACAGAGGAAGCAATCAGCCCCAGCATTTT. Protein sequence: CASSDRGSNQPQHF.

This clone has a handful of counts. CDR3 sequence reads: CATNPLGGSNYGYTF. CDR3 nucleotide sequence: TGTGCCACCAACCCCCTAGGGGGATCTAACTATGGCTACACCTTC. The V gene is TRBV27, the J gene TRBJ1-2; the D gene is possibly TRBD1 (6 bases). Germline-derived CDR1 and CDR2 are MNHEY and SMNVEV (reference sequence). This CDR3 contains 15 residues. Between the trimmed V and J ends, which lost 10 bases and 0 bases, there was a span of 18 bases.

In its sample, this clone was seen a few times. The CDR3 DNA sequence: TGCGCCAGCAGCTTGGGACTAGCGGGAGGTCCGAGCTCCTACAATGAGCAGTTCTTC. As protein: CASSLGLAGGPSSYNEQFF. The rearrangement joins TRBV5-1 to TRBJ2-1; 13 bases line up with TRBD2. J gave up 0 bases and V 0 bases, and 6 bases lay outside the gene matches. Germline V gives CDR1 SGHRS, CDR2 YFSETQ. CDR3 size: 19 residues.

This sequence joins TRBV6-5 and TRBJ2-7; tentatively, D is TRBD2 (5 bases). This CDR3 is built from 15 residues. V was trimmed by 0 bases and J by 3 bases, leaving 12 bases between them. The germline CDR1 and CDR2 sequences are MNHEY and SVGAGI. The CDR3 region is CASSYSIAGHYEQYF. The DNA for the CDR3 is TGTGCCAGCAGTTACTCGATTGCGGGTCACTACGAGCAGTACTTC.

V and J are TRBV30 and TRBJ1-2; possibly TRBD1 for D (6 bases). V dropped 2 bases and J dropped 2 bases, with 21 bases sitting between them. CDR1 and CDR2 (germline): GTSNPN, SVGIG (reference sequence). This CDR3 is built from 17 residues. CDR3 in amino acids: CAWSSPNPGTLNYGYTF. CDR3 DNA sequence: TGTGCCTGGAGTTCCCCAAATCCCGGGACACTAAACTATGGCTACACCTTC.

This clone was recorded a few times. The chain links TRBV5-4 to TRBJ2-7; the match to TRBD2 covers 7 bases. Germline CDR1 is SGHNT and CDR2 is YYREEE (reference sequence). CDR3 length: 15 residues. The trim removed 3 bases at V and 3 bases at J, leaving 9 bases unmatched. The CDR3 reads CASSWTGGGIYEQYF. DNA for the CDR3: TGTGCCAGCAGCTGGACCGGGGGAGGGATCTACGAGCAGTACTTC.

This chain joins TRBV9 and TRBJ2-1; 10 positions agree with TRBD2. Trimming removed 4 bases from V and 7 bases from J; junction bases left unmatched: 11. From germline, CDR1 is SGDLS and CDR2 YYNGEE. This CDR3 has 16 residues. The CDR3 loop reads CASSTQSSGSSNEQFF. The CDR3 coding sequence is TGTGCCAGCAGCACCCAATCTAGCGGGAGTTCAAATGAGCAGTTCTTC.

V and J are TRBV7-2 and TRBJ1-1; 7 bases are shared with TRBD1. Germline CDR1 is SGHTA and CDR2 is FQGNSA. Trimming at V came to 6 bases and at J to 4 bases, leaving 5 bases not matched to a gene. The CDR3 totals 13 residues. The CDR3: CASSPDRATEAFF. CDR3 nucleotides: TGTGCCAGCAGTCCCGACAGGGCCACTGAAGCTTTCTTT.

The chain links TRBV4-3 to TRBJ1-6; D is ambiguous. The germline gives CDR1 LGHNA, CDR2 YSLEER. V lost 0 bases and J 8 bases, leaving 11 bases between the germline ends. The CDR3 extends over 15 amino acids. In DNA, the CDR3 is TGCGCCAGCAGCCAAGAACCTTTAAGGGATTCACCCCTCCACTTT. This gives the protein CASSQEPLRDSPLHF.

The J gene is TRBJ2-7, the V gene TRBV10-3; D could derive from TRBD1 or TRBD2 (5 bases each). V was pared by 3 bases and J by 2 bases, with 11 bases between. Germline CDR1 reads ENHRY; CDR2 reads SYGVKD. The CDR3 covers 14 residues. The CDR3 coding sequence is TGTGCCATCAGTGAAGGGACGGCTACCTACGAGCAGTACTTC. Protein product: CAISEGTATYEQYF.

This clone occurred a few times. V and J are TRBV30 and TRBJ1-1; 7 bases align to TRBD1. The V segment lost 4 bases and the J segment 5 bases; nucleotides outside the gene matches: 7. The CDR3 is 13 amino acids. The germline V gene has CDR1 GTSNPN and CDR2 SVGIG (reference sequence). This CDR3 reads CAWKGQFLTEAFF. CDR3 in DNA: TGTGCCTGGAAGGGACAGTTTTTGACTGAAGCTTTCTTT.

The chain couples TRBV18 to TRBJ2-3, with a weak D call TRBD2 (5 bases). The CDR3 has 16 amino acids. V dropped 0 bases and J dropped 4 bases, with 14 bases sitting between them. Germline CDR1 reads KGHSH; CDR2 reads LQKENI. As DNA, the CDR3 is TGTGCCAGCTCACCACCGGGCGCAGCGGCTGCAGATACGCAGTATTTT. It encodes CASSPPGAAAADTQYF.

This clone was counted a few times. The rearrangement joins TRBV5-1 to TRBJ2-5; 7 nucleotides line up with TRBD2. The CDR3 loop spans 16 amino acids. The germline V gene has CDR1 SGHRS and CDR2 YFSETQ. V shed 6 bases, J shed 2 bases, and the junction held 13 bases outside the gene matches. CDR3 sequence: CASNHGTTGGQETQYF. CDR3 coding DNA: TGCGCCAGCAACCACGGGACTACCGGGGGACAAGAGACCCAGTACTTC.

The J gene is TRBJ2-7, the V gene TRBV29-1; TRBD1 matches 7 bases. The CDR3 has 14 amino acids. The V gene end was trimmed by 7 bases and the J gene end by 1 base; junction bases not matched to a gene: 10. Germline V CDR1 and CDR2: SQVTM, ANQGSEA. In nucleotides, the CDR3 is TGCAGCGGTCTCCCGGGACAGACATCCTACGAGCAGTACTTC. It translates to CSGLPGQTSYEQYF.

This clone was recorded a few times. This chain joins TRBV29-1 and TRBJ1-2; D is unclear. V shed 4 bases and J shed 0 bases, with 6 bases lying between them. CDR1 and CDR2 (germline): SQVTM, ANQGSEA. The CDR3 spans 12 residues. CDR3 sequence: CSVGLANYGYTF. CDR3 sequence (DNA): TGCAGCGTTGGCTTAGCTAACTATGGCTACACCTTC.

This rearrangement joins TRBV27 to TRBJ2-7; 11 nucleotides match TRBD2. The CDR3 is 15 amino acids. CDR1 is MNHEY and CDR2 is SMNVEV in the germline V gene (reference sequence). J was trimmed by 4 bases and V by 5 bases; bases with no gene match: 7. The CDR3: CASSPQLAGEYEQYF. In nucleotides, the CDR3 is TGTGCCAGCAGTCCCCAACTAGCGGGGGAGTACGAGCAGTACTTC.

The chain has TRBV28 and TRBJ1-1; a weak D match, TRBD1 (6 bases). The V gene's germline CDR1 is MDHEN and CDR2 SYDVKM. Trimming took off 7 bases at V and 1 base at J, with 19 bases between the two ends. The CDR3 consists of 16 residues. CDR3 in amino acids: CASTSSLRDTNTEAFF. The CDR3 nucleotides are TGTGCCAGCACCTCCTCCCTTCGGGACACGAACACTGAAGCTTTCTTT.

The chain recombines TRBV7-2 with TRBJ2-5; 10 bases agree with TRBD2. Germline lookup yields CDR1 SGHTA and CDR2 FQGNSA. This CDR3 contains 15 residues. Unmatched junction bases numbered 8, after V lost 6 bases and J lost 4 bases. DNA for the CDR3: TGTGCCAGCAGTTGGCAAGCGGGAGGGTCAGAGACCCAGTACTTC. Translating gives CASSWQAGGSETQYF.

The chain carries TRBV6-5 and TRBJ2-7; the D call may be TRBD1 or TRBD2 (5 bases each). V was trimmed by 6 bases and J by 1 base, leaving 13 bases between them. CDR1 and CDR2 (germline): MNHEY, SVGAGI. The CDR3 contains 14 residues. The CDR3 here is CASSSFGASYEQYF. CDR3 sequence (DNA): TGTGCCAGCAGCTCCTTCGGGGCTTCCTACGAGCAGTACTTC.

This clone showed up just a few times. The chain joins TRBV5-6 to TRBJ2-5; a possible D gene is TRBD1 (6 bases). The CDR3 is 15 residues long. Looked up from germline, CDR1 is SGHDT and CDR2 is YYEEEE. V was shortened by 3 bases and J by 5 bases, with 17 bases between the two germline ends. The CDR3 nucleotides read TGTGCCAGCAGCTGGGCGGGCAGGGGAAGGGAGACCCAGTACTTC. Translating gives CASSWAGRGRETQYF.

J is TRBJ2-3 and V is TRBV18; D not resolved. V was trimmed by 6 bases and J by 5 bases, leaving 12 bases between them. There are 13 residues in the CDR3. The germline V gene has CDR1 KGHSH and CDR2 LQKENI. CDR3 coding DNA: TGTGCCAGCTCTCGGTCAACCCGAGATACGCAGTATTTT. This sequence encodes CASSRSTRDTQYF. Full variable domain (rest looked up from reference TRBV18 and TRBJ2-3): NAGVMQNPRHLVRRRGQEARLRCSPMKGHSHVYWYRQLPEEGLKFMVYLQKENIIDESGMPKERFSAEFPKEGPSILRIQQVVRGDSAAYFCASSRSTRDTQYFGPGTRLTVL.

A few counts support this clone. This chain connects TRBV29-1 to TRBJ2-5; D not resolved. The germline V and J ends were trimmed by 3 bases and 4 bases, with 15 bases remaining between them. The CDR3 spans 14 residues. Germline CDR1 reads SQVTM; CDR2 reads ANQGSEA. The DNA of the CDR3 is TGCAGCGTTGAGAGAGTGGGGTTACGAGAGACCCAGTACTTC. It is translated as CSVERVGLRETQYF.

CDR3 nucleotide sequence: TGTGCCAGCTCACCACCTCCGGACGCATTGGAGCTGTTTTTT. This codes for CASSPPPDALELFF. The gene calls are TRBV18 and TRBJ2-2; D call uncertain. The V gene's germline CDR1 is KGHSH and CDR2 LQKENI. The length of the CDR3 is 14 residues. Trimming took off 0 bases at V and 10 bases at J, with 12 bases between the two ends.

The J gene is TRBJ2-3, the V gene TRBV2; D ambiguous. Germline values: CDR1 SNHLY, CDR2 FYNNEI. V lost 7 bases, J lost 3 bases, and 8 bases lay in between. This CDR3 spans 12 amino acids. The CDR3, as DNA: TGTGCCAGCACCGTCAGGACAGATACGCAGTATTTT. Its protein is CASTVRTDTQYF. Complete variable domain (other parts from reference TRBV2 and TRBJ2-3): EPEVTQTPSHQVTQMGQEVILRCVPISNHLYFYWYRQILGQKVEFLVSFYNNEISEKSEIFDDQFSVERPDGSNFTLKIRSTKLEDSAMYFCASTVRTDTQYFGPGTRLTVL.

This clone was seen a few times. The rearrangement links TRBV30 to TRBJ1-6; TRBD1 is a possible D gene (5 bases). This CDR3 contains 14 residues. V was clipped by 5 bases and J by 5 bases, with 13 bases between them. CDR1 is GTSNPN, CDR2 SVGIG, per germline (reference sequence). The CDR3 region has the DNA TGTGCCTGGTGCCGAAGGGGTGATAATTCACCCCTCCACTTT. It is translated as CAWCRRGDNSPLHF.

This clone was detected only a few times. The rearrangement uses TRBV5-1 and TRBJ1-2; D uncertain. The germline V gene encodes CDR1 SGHRS and CDR2 YFSETQ. The CDR3 has 14 residues. V dropped 3 bases and J dropped 0 bases, with 9 bases sitting between them. CDR3 sequence (DNA): TGCGCCAGCAGCTCTCTCGGTCCTAACTATGGCTACACCTTC. Translating gives CASSSLGPNYGYTF.